The clone carrying this T cell receptor (beta chain) was detected a few times. Its antigen is not identified. V dropped 0 bases and J dropped 7 bases, with 16 bases sitting between them. The germline V gene encodes CDR1 SGHRS and CDR2 YFSETQ. The CDR3 extends over 15 amino acids. The data belong to a study of blood T cells in healthy people across ages. A second 7 to 11 cycle PCR used barcoded and J-beta primers. Every individual sample yielded 2.5 million or more paired-end reads (each containing CDR3). TCRdb reprocessed the 5' RACE reads via MiXCR and lists one record per CDR3 protein. The table records 700,000 to 850,000 distinct CDR3 sequences, about 48% of them present only once. General study findings and limits: Naive T cell percentage showed a strong correlation with TCR beta diversity. Greater diversity and more naive CD4+ cells were seen in long-lived donors than in aged donors.

The rearrangement links TRBV5-1 to TRBJ1-2; TRBD1 might be the D (5 bases). Sequencing was carried out using blood. This TCR came from an elderly man in good health. CDR3 protein: CASSLDGGTNRGYTF. CDR3 sequence (DNA): TGCGCCAGCAGCTTGGACGGGGGTACTAATCGTGGCTACACCTTC.